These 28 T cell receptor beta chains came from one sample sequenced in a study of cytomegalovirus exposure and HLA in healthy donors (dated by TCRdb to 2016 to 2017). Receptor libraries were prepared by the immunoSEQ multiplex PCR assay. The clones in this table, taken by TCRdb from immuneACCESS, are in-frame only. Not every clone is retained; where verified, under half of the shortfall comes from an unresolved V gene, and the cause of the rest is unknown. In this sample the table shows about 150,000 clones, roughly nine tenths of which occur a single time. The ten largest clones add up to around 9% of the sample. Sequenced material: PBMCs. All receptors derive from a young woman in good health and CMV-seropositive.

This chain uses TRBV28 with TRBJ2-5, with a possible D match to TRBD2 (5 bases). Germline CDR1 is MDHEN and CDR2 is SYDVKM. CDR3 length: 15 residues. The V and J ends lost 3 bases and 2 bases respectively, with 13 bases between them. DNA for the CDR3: TGTGCCAGCAGTTTCAAAGGGAGAAAACAAGAGACCCAGTACTTC. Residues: CASSFKGRKQETQYF.

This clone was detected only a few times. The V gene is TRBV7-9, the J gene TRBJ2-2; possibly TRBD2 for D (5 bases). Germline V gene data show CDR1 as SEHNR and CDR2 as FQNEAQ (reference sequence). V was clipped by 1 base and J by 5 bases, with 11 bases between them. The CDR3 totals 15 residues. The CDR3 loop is CASSLGSGMTGELFF. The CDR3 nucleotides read TGTGCCAGCAGCTTAGGTTCGGGGATGACCGGGGAGCTGTTTTTT.

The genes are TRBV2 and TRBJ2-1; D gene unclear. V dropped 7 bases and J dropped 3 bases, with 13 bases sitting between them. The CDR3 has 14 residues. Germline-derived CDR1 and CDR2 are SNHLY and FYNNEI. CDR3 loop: CASKAAIGYNEQFF. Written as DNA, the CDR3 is TGTGCCAGCAAAGCAGCGATCGGCTACAATGAGCAGTTCTTC.

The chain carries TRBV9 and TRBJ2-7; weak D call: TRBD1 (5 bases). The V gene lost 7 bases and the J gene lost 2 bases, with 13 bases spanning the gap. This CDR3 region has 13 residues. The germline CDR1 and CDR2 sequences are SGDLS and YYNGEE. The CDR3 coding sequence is TGTGCCAGCGGGGCAGGGATAGCCTACGAGCAGTACTTC. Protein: CASGAGIAYEQYF.

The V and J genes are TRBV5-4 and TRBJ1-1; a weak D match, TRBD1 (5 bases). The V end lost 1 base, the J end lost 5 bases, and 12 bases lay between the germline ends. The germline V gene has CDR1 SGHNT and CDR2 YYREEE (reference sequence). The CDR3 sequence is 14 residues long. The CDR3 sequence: CASSLFRDETEAFF. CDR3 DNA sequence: TGTGCCAGCAGCTTGTTCAGGGATGAGACTGAAGCTTTCTTT.

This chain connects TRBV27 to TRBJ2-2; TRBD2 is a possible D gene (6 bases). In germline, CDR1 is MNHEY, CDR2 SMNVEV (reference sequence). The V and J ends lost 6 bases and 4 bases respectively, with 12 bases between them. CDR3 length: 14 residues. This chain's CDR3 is CASSLRGSTGELFF. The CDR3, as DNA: TGTGCCAGCAGCTTACGGGGGAGCACCGGGGAGCTGTTTTTT.

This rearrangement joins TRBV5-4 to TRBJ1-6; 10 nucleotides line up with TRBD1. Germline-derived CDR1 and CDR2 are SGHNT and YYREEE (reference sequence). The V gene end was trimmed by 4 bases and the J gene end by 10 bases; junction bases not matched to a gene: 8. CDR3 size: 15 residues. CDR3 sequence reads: CASSQQGGQGSPLHF. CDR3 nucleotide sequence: TGTGCCAGCAGCCAACAGGGGGGACAGGGGTCACCCCTCCACTTT.

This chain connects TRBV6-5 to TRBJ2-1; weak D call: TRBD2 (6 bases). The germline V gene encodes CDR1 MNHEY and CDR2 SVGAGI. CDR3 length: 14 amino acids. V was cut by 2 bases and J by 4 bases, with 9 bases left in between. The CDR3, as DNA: TGTGCCAGCAGTTACGGGGGGAGGTACAATGAGCAGTTCTTC. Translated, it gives CASSYGGRYNEQFF.

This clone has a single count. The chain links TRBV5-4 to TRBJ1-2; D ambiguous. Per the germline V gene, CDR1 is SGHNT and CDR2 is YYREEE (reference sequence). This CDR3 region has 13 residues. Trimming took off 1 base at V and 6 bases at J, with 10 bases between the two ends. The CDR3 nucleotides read TGTGCCAGCAGCTTGTCGCAGGCGAATGGCTACACCTTC. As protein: CASSLSQANGYTF.

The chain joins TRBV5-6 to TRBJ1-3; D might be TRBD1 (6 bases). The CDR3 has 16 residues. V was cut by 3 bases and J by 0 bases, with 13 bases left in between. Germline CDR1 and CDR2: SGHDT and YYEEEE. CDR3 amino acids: CASSWGQLSSGNTIYF. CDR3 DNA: TGTGCCAGCAGCTGGGGACAATTGAGCTCTGGAAACACCATATATTTT.

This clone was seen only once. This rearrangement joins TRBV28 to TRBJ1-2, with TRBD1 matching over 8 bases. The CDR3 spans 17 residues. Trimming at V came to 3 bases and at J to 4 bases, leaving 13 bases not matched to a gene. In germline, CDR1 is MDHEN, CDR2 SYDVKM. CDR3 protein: CASSLGTFGQGFYGYTF. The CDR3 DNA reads TGTGCCAGCAGTTTGGGAACATTTGGACAGGGTTTCTATGGCTACACCTTC.

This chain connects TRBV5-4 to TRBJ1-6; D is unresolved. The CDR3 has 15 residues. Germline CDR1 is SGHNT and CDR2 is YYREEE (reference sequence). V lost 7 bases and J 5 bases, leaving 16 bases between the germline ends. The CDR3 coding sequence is TGTGCCAGCGGATCCCCCGGAGGGAATAATTCACCCCTCCACTTT. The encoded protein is CASGSPGGNNSPLHF.

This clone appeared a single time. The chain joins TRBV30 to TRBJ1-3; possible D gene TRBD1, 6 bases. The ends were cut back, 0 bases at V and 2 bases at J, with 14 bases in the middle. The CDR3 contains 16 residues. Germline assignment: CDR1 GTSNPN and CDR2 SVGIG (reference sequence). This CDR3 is CAWSVIVRGAGNTIYF. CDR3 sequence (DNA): TGTGCCTGGAGTGTAATTGTCAGGGGAGCTGGAAACACCATATATTTT.

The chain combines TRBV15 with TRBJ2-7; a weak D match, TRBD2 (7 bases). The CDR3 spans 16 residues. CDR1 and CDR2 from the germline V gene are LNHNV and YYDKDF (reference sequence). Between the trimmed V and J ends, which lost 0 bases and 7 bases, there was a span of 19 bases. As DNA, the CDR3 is TGTGCCACCAGCAGAGATCCGGCGGGGGCATTAGGGGAGCAGTACTTC. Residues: CATSRDPAGALGEQYF.

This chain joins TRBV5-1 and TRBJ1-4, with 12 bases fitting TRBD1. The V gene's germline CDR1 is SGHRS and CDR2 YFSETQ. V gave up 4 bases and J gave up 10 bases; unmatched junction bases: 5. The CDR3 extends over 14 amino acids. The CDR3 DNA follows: TGCGCCAGCAGCCCCGGGACAGGGGGCAGAAAACTGTTTTTT. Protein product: CASSPGTGGRKLFF. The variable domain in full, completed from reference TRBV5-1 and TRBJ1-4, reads KAGVTQTPRYLIKTRGQQVTLSCSPISGHRSVSWYQQTPGQGLQFLFEYFSETQRNKGNFPGRFSGRQFSNSRSEMNVSTLELGDSALYLCASSPGTGGRKLFFGSGTQLSVL.

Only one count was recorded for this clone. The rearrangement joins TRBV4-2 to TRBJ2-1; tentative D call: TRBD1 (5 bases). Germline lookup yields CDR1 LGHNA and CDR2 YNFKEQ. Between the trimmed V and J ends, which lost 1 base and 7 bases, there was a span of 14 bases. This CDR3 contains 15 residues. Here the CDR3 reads CASSQGNRTLNEQFF. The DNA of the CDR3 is TGTGCCAGCAGCCAAGGTAATCGGACACTGAATGAGCAGTTCTTC.

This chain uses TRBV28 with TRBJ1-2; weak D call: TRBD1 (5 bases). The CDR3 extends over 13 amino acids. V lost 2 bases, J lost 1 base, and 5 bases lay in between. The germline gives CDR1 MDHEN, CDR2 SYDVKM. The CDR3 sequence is CASSLDSNYGYTF. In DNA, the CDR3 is TGTGCCAGCAGTTTAGACAGTAACTATGGCTACACCTTC.

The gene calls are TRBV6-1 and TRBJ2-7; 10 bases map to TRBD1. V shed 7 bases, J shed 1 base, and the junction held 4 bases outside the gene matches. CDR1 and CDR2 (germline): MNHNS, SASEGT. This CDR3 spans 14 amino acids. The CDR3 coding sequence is TGTGCCAGCATCCGGGACAGGGGATCCTACGAGCAGTACTTC. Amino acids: CASIRDRGSYEQYF.

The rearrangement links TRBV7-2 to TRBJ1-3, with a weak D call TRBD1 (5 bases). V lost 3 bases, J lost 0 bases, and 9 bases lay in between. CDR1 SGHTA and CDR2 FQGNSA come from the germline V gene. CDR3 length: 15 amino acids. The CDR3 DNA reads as TGTGCCAGCAGCTTTCAGGGCCTCTCTGGAAACACCATATATTTT. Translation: CASSFQGLSGNTIYF.

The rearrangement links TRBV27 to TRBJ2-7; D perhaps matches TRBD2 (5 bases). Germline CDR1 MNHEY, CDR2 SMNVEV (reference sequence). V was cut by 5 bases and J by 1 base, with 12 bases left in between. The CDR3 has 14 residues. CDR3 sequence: CASSPGLYSYEQYF. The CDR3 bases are TGTGCCAGCAGTCCTGGACTCTATTCCTACGAGCAGTACTTC.

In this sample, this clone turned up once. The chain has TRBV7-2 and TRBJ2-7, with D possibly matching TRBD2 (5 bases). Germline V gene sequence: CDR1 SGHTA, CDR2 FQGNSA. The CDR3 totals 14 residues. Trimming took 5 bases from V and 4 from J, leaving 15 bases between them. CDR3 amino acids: CASSPGIRGYEQYF. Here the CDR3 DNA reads TGTGCCAGCAGCCCCGGGATCCGCGGATACGAGCAGTACTTC. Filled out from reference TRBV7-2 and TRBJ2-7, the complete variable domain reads GAGVSQSPSNKVTEKGKDVELRCDPISGHTALYWYRQSLGQGLEFLIYFQGNSAPDKSGLPSDRFSAERTGGSVSTLTIQRTQQEDSAVYLCASSPGIRGYEQYFGPGTRLTVT.

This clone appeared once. CDR3 DNA: TGTGCCAGCAGACAAGAAGGGGCCACCTACGAGCAGTACTTC. This gives the protein CASRQEGATYEQYF. This rearrangement joins TRBV7-9 to TRBJ2-7, with D perhaps matching TRBD1 (5 bases). Trimming took off 6 bases at V and 2 bases at J, with 14 bases between the two ends. Germline CDR1 SEHNR, CDR2 FQNEAQ (reference sequence). The CDR3 is 14 amino acids. Filled out from reference TRBV7-9 and TRBJ2-7, the complete variable domain reads DTGVSQNPRHKITKRGQNVTFRCDPISEHNRLYWYRQTLGQGPEFLTYFQNEAQLEKSRLLSDRFSAERPKGSFSTLEIQRTEQGDSAMYLCASRQEGATYEQYFGPGTRLTVT.

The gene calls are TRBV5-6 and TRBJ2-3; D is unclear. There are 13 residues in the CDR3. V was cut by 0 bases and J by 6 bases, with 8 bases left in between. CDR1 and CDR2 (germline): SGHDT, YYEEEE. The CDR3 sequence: CASSLEEHDTQYF. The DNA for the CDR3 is TGTGCCAGCAGCTTGGAGGAGCACGATACGCAGTATTTT.

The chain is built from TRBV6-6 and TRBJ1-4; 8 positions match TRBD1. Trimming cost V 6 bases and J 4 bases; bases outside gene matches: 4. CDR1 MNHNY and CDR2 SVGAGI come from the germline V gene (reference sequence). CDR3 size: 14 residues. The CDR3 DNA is TGTGCCAGCAGGCCACAGGGGGGTAATGAAAAACTGTTTTTT. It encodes CASRPQGGNEKLFF.

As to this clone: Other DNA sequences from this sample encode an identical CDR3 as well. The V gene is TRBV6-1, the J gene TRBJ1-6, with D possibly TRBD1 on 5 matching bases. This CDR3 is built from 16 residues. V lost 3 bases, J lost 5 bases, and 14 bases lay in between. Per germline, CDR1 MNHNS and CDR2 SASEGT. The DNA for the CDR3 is TGTGCCAGCAGTGAGCTGGGGCAGCGCCATAATTCACCCCTCCACTTT. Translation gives CASSELGQRHNSPLHF.

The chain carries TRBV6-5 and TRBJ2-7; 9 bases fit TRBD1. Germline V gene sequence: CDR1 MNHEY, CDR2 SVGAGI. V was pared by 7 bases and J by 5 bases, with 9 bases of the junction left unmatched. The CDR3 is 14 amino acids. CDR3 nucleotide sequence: TGTGCCAGCAACACAGGGGGCCGCTTCCACGAGCAGTACTTC. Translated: CASNTGGRFHEQYF.

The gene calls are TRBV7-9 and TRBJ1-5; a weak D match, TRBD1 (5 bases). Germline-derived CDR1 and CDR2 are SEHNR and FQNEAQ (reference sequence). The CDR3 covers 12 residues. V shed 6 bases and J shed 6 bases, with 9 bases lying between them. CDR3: CASRGQGQPQHF. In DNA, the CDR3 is TGTGCCAGCAGGGGGCAGGGTCAGCCCCAGCATTTT.

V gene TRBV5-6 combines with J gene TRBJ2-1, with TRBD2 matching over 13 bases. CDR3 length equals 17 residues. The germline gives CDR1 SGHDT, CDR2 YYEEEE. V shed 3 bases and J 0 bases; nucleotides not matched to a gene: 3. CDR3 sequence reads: CASSSGLAGVSYNEQFF. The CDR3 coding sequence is TGTGCCAGCAGCTCCGGACTAGCGGGGGTCTCCTACAATGAGCAGTTCTTC.